Below, 5 T cell receptor beta chains from the same sample are listed, as sequenced in a study of shared clonotypes between healthy human individuals. TCRdb's table, derived via immunoSEQ multiplex PCR, lists solely in-frame clones and lacks some. Of more than 1.2 million clones in the sample, just under 99% were seen once. Specimen: naive CD4+ T cells sorted from blood. Subset in this sample: CD45RA+ positively selected. The receptors originated from a man younger than 40 in good health.

The genes are TRBV9 and TRBJ2-7; D is unclear. CDR1 and CDR2 (germline): SGDLS, YYNGEE. Trimming cost V 1 base and J 2 bases, with 13 bases left between them. The CDR3 length is 15 residues. The CDR3 nucleotides read TGTGCCAGCAGCGTATCTCCCAGGCATACCTACGAGCAGTACTTC. This gives the protein CASSVSPRHTYEQYF.

The chain links TRBV6-1 to TRBJ2-7; TRBD2 aligns across 8 bases. The CDR3 is made up of 18 amino acids. Germline V gene data show CDR1 as MNHNS and CDR2 as SASEGT. Trimming cost V 1 base and J 3 bases; bases outside gene matches: 14. The chain's CDR3 is CASSEVGTLPGLVYEQYF. The CDR3 DNA reads as TGTGCCAGCAGTGAAGTGGGGACACTACCGGGACTAGTCTACGAGCAGTACTTC.

This clone was counted once. The chain joins TRBV7-8 to TRBJ2-7; D is unclear. This CDR3 region has 11 residues. In germline, CDR1 is SGHVS, CDR2 FQNEAQ. The V end lost 5 bases, the J end lost 6 bases, and 8 bases lay between the germline ends. CDR3 bases: TGTGCCAGCAGCCCTGTGGGCGAGCAGTACTTC. Translating it yields CASSPVGEQYF.

V gene TRBV28 combines with J gene TRBJ2-7; 15 bases match TRBD2. V was clipped by 6 bases and J by 5 bases; unmatched bases: 8. Germline-derived CDR1 and CDR2 are MDHEN and SYDVKM. This CDR3 has 16 residues. This chain's CDR3 is CASRHWTSGRAHEQYF. CDR3 coding DNA: TGTGCCAGCAGACACTGGACTAGCGGGAGGGCCCACGAGCAGTACTTC.

V usage is TRBV5-5 and J usage is TRBJ2-5; possibly TRBD1 for D (6 bases). V lost 0 bases and J lost 5, with 11 bases in between. Germline assignment: CDR1 SGHKS and CDR2 YYEKEE (reference sequence). This CDR3 region has 14 residues. The CDR3 nucleotides are TGTGCCAGCAGCTTGGGCAGGGGCTTTGAGACCCAGTACTTC. Translated, it gives CASSLGRGFETQYF.